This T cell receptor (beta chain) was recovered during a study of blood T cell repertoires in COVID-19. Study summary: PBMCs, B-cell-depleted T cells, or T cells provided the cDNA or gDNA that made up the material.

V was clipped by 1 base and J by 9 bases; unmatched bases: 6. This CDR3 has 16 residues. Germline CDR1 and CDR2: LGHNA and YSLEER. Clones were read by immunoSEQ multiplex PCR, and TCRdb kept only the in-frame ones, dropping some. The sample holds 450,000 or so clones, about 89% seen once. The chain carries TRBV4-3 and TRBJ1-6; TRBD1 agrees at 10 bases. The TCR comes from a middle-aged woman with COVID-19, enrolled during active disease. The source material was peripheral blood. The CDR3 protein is CASSQGPGQGSSPLHF. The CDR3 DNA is TGCGCCAGCAGCCAAGGGCCGGGACAGGGGAGTTCACCCCTCCACTTT.